The TCR beta chain described here comes from a study of vaccination and CD4 T cells after COVID-19. Looking at the study overall: As control conditions, cultures were given either a CEFX pool serving as positive control, an HIV-1 Nef pool, or no peptide at all.

The CDR3 length is 13 residues. V was shortened by 6 bases and J by 2 bases, with 10 bases between the two germline ends. Treatment denoted: roughly 11-day PBMC culture with coronavirus spike peptide pools or control peptides (ViraFEST assay). This clonotype was observed once. What it recognizes is unknown. With the Oncomine TCR Beta short-read assay, DNA from cultured CD4+ T cells was sequenced. TCRdb recomputed calls from the PCR reads with MiXCR, one row per CDR3 protein. The sample contains 20,000 to 25,000 distinct CDR3 sequences, approximately 61% of which appear only once. This chain links TRBV12-3 or TRBV12-4 with TRBJ1-2, with unresolved D. This sequence was found in a human donor who had recovered from COVID-19. Source material: CD4+ T cells from blood, cultured in vitro. Here the CDR3 reads CASSPVGNYGYTF. For the CDR3, the DNA is TGTGCCAGCAGCCCGGTCGGAAACTATGGCTACACCTTC.